This T cell receptor (beta chain) was captured in a study of T-cell reconstitution after alpha-beta-depleted transplantation in children. Notes on the study in general: After transplant, at about two months, alpha-beta T cells were reportedly derived from several hundred expanded graft clones. Diversity and T-cell counts at one year after transplant derived mostly from new T cells.

Using unique molecular identifiers, the investigators prepared the TCRbeta library. MiXCR, applied by TCRdb to the PCR reads, yields one record per CDR3 protein. The sample lists 130,000 to 150,000 distinct CDR3 sequences, more than 8% occurring once. This clonotype showed up many times. Its antigen remains unknown. Trimming shortened V by 4 bases and J by 15 bases, and 19 bases separated the two germline ends. This CDR3 has 13 amino acids. The sequence was collected from a female patient younger than 10 who had a stem cell transplant for congenital amegakaryocytic thrombocytopenia, so the T cells may come from the graft donor. The sample here was PBMCs, mostly from graft donor cells, taken 180 days after TCRalphabeta/CD19-depleted stem cell transplant. The rearrangement links TRBV12-3 or TRBV12-4 to TRBJ2-1, with D tentatively TRBD1 (6 bases). The CDR3 sequence is CASSSKGDPGGFF. In nucleotides, the CDR3 is TGTGCCAGCAGTTCCAAGGGGGACCCCGGCGGGTTCTTC.